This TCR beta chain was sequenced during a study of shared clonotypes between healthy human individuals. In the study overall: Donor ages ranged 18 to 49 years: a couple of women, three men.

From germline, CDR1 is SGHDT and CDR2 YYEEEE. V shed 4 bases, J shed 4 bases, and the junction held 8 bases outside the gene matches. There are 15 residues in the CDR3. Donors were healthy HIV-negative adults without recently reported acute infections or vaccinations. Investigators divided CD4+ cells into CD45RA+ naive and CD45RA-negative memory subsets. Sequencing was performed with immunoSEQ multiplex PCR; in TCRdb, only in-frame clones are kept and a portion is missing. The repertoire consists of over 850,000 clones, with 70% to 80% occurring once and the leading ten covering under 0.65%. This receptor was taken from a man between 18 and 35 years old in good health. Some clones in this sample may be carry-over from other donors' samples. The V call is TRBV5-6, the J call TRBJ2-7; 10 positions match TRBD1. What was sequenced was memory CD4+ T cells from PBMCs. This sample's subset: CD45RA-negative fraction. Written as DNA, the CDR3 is TGTGCCAGCAGCCGAAGACAGGGGGCGAGGTACGAGCAGTACTTC. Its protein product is CASSRRQGARYEQYF.